This T cell receptor (beta chain) was profiled in a study of radiotherapy plus CTLA-4 blockade in lung cancer. Repertoires were generated with immunoSEQ multiplex PCR, while TCRdb's copy carries only in-frame clones and drops some. The sample has 25,000 to 35,000 clones, over 75% seen once. This CDR3 region has 16 residues. Trimming removed 4 bases from V and 0 bases from J, with 15 bases in between. Looked up from germline, CDR1 is SEHNR and CDR2 is FQNEAQ (reference sequence). Note on this clone: Its antigen is not known.

Participants had chemo-refractory metastatic non-small-cell lung cancer and were treated with focal radiation plus ipilimumab CTLA-4 blockade. Whole-study findings and limits: Expansion in blood of tumor-derived TCR clones was seen after radiotherapy plus ipilimumab. Early blood T cell clone changes and increased post-radiation serum interferon-beta were reportedly the strongest response predictors.

The chain combines TRBV7-9 with TRBJ1-1; possibly TRBD1 for D (6 bases). The TCR originated in a human donor with non-small cell lung cancer that progressed on radiotherapy plus ipilimumab. Material: peripheral blood, obtained from a patient treated with radiotherapy plus ipilimumab. The CDR3 DNA is TGTGCCAGCAGCTCAGGGGCCACCGGCATGAACACTGAAGCTTTCTTT. Translating it yields CASSSGATGMNTEAFF.